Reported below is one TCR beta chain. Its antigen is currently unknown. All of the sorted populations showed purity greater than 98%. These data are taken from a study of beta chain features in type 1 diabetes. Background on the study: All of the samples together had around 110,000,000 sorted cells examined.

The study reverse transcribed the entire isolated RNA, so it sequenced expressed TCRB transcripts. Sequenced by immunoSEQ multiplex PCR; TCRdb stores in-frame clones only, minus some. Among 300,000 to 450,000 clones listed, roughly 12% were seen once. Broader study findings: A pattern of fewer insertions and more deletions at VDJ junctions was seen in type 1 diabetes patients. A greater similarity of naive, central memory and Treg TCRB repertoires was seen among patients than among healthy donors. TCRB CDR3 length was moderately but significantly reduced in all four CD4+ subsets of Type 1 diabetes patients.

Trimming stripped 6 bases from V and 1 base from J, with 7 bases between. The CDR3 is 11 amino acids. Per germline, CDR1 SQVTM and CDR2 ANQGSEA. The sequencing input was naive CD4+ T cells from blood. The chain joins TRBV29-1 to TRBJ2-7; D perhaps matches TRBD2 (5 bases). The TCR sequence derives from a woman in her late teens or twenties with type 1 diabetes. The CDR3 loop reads CSVGISYEQYF. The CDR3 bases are TGCAGCGTCGGGATATCCTACGAGCAGTACTTC.